The clone carrying this T cell receptor (beta chain) was picked up many times. This record comes from a study of Graves' ophthalmopathy and Graves' hyperthyroidism. This CDR3 is built from 17 residues. The V gene lost 3 bases and the J gene lost 6 bases, with 23 bases spanning the gap. Ineligible for inclusion were patients with other autoimmune diseases, uncontrolled infections, pregnancy or lactation. Amplification from RNA transcripts yielded the TCR beta CDR3 regions. HTBI primers served in a first-round RT-PCR, which a second-round multiplex PCR followed. MiXCR was run by TCRdb on the multiplex PCR reads, yielding one entry per CDR3 protein. This sample has under 200,000 distinct CDR3 sequences; 30% to 45% occur once, and the top ten carry around 5.8%.

The sample taken for sequencing was peripheral blood. The receptor comes from a woman aged 40 to 50 with Graves' ophthalmopathy. The gene calls are TRBV12-3 or TRBV12-4 and TRBJ1-1; D may be TRBD1 (5 bases). The CDR3 reads CASSFSVRDPGDAEAFF. CDR3 DNA sequence: TGTGCCAGCAGTTTTTCAGTTCGGGACCCTGGGGACGCTGAAGCTTTCTTT.